This is a list of T cell receptor beta chains from one sample in a study of human T cells and chemical hapten exposure. In TCRdb, the RACE reads were re-called with MiXCR into one record per CDR3 protein. The table has about 120,000 distinct CDR3 sequences, approximately 15% seen once. This material consisted of whole blood, taken in connection with sensitization to the hapten diphenylcyclopropenone (DPC). The receptors stem from a man younger than 35 with alopecia areata. Some clones in this sample may be carry-over from other donors' samples. Each CDR3 is given with its conserved first and last residue. The D gene is left open where the match is weak.

J gene,D gene,V gene,CDR3 protein
TRBJ1-1,TRBD1,TRBV11-2,CASSLPGGRMTEAFF
TRBJ2-5,.,TRBV7-9,CASSLQGYQETQYF
TRBJ1-1,.,TRBV4-3,CASSQEAVRRLKAIGPCEAFF
TRBJ2-3,.,TRBV29-1,CSVGHTTDTQYF
TRBJ2-4,TRBD1,TRBV7-6,CASSLVAGGSKNIQYF
TRBJ2-1,.,TRBV3-1,CASSHGTANEQFF
TRBJ2-7,.,TRBV7-6,CASSLVQGGYEQYF
TRBJ2-2,TRBD1,TRBV2,CASRFTGDTGELFF
TRBJ1-4,.,TRBV7-6,CASSLGQTGELFF
TRBJ1-2,.,TRBV20-1,CSAGQNYGYTF
TRBJ1-2,.,TRBV29-1,CSVVEGAYGYTF
TRBJ2-1,TRBD2,TRBV7-9,CASSLVTGGTYNEQFF
TRBJ2-4,.,TRBV12-3/TRBV12-4,CASVPGLGVNIQYF
TRBJ1-1,.,TRBV6-4,CASSEGENTEAFF
TRBJ1-2,.,TRBV6-2/TRBV6-3,CATLGQRYGYTF
TRBJ2-3,.,TRBV7-8,CASSPRRARDTQYF
TRBJ1-2,.,TRBV5-4,CASSLARQNYGYTF
TRBJ2-7,.,TRBV4-1,CASSQELFYEQYF
TRBJ1-1,.,TRBV12-3/TRBV12-4,CASRLGVENTEAFF
TRBJ1-1,.,TRBV9,CASSVGHQMNTEAFF